The 28 T cell receptor beta chains below all came from one sample that was sequenced in a study of blood T cell repertoires in COVID-19. Libraries were prepared by immunoSEQ multiplex PCR; TCRdb keeps only in-frame clonotypes and omits some of them. The sample consists of about 110,000 clones, roughly 88% of them appearing once. The sample consisted of peripheral blood. The receptors were sampled from an elderly woman with active or convalescent COVID-19.

There are a few counts of this clone. V and J are TRBV11-2 and TRBJ1-6; possibly TRBD1 for D (5 bases). V lost 1 base and J lost 14, with 15 bases in between. CDR1 and CDR2 (germline): SGHAT, FQNNGV. This CDR3 has 14 amino acids. The CDR3 protein is CASSLGVTADTLHF. Here the CDR3 DNA reads TGTGCCAGCAGCTTAGGAGTAACTGCGGACACCCTCCACTTT.

This chain links TRBV7-2 with TRBJ2-7; D is possibly TRBD1 (5 bases). The V gene lost 4 bases and the J gene lost 3 bases, with 16 bases spanning the gap. Germline V lookup: CDR1 SGHTA, CDR2 FQGNSA. This CDR3 comprises 15 residues. This CDR3 is CASSSGQGELYEQYF. CDR3 nucleotide sequence: TGTGCCAGCAGCTCCGGACAAGGGGAACTCTACGAGCAGTACTTC.

V and J are TRBV11-3 and TRBJ2-2; 7 bases map to TRBD2. The CDR3 spans 14 residues. With V trimmed by 4 bases and J by 1 base, 0 bases remained unmatched. Germline V lookup: CDR1 SGHNT, CDR2 YENEEA. The CDR3 nucleotides read TGTGCCAGCAGCTGGGAGGGGAACACCGGGGAGCTGTTTTTT. It translates to CASSWEGNTGELFF.

The CDR3 loop reads CASSVDPAGYYEQYF. The CDR3 DNA is TGTGCCAGCAGCGTAGACCCAGCGGGTTACTACGAGCAGTACTTC. The chain combines TRBV9 with TRBJ2-7; possibly TRBD2 for D (6 bases). Germline values: CDR1 SGDLS, CDR2 YYNGEE. Trimming stripped 0 bases from V and 3 bases from J, with 13 bases between. The CDR3 length is 15 residues.

V and J are TRBV10-2 and TRBJ2-7, with TRBD2 matching 14 bases. V lost 2 bases and J lost 4; bases outside the gene matches: 1. Germline CDR1 is WSHSY and CDR2 is SAAADI. CDR3 length: 15 residues. The CDR3: CASSEGLAGGYEQYF. In nucleotides, the CDR3 is TGCGCCAGCAGTGAGGGACTAGCGGGAGGTTACGAGCAGTACTTC.

The chain joins TRBV2 to TRBJ2-5, with 12 nucleotides matching TRBD2. Germline values: CDR1 SNHLY, CDR2 FYNNEI. Trimming at V came to 5 bases and at J to 1 base, leaving 2 bases not matched to a gene. The CDR3 contains 15 residues. The CDR3 nucleotides are TGTGCCAGCAGTCTAGCGGGGGGGTTCCAAGAGACCCAGTACTTC. It codes for CASSLAGGFQETQYF.

The chain is built from TRBV20-1 and TRBJ1-5; the D is unclear. V lost 6 bases, J lost 6 bases, and 12 bases lay in between. The germline V gene encodes CDR1 DFQATT and CDR2 SNEGSKA (reference sequence). The CDR3 contains 12 residues. The CDR3 DNA reads TGCAGTGCCAGTCCCCAGGTTCAGCCCCAGCATTTT. This gives the protein CSASPQVQPQHF.

This chain joins TRBV5-1 and TRBJ2-3; the match to TRBD1 covers 9 bases. There are 13 residues in the CDR3. J was trimmed by 4 bases and V by 8 bases; bases with no gene match: 5. Germline loops: CDR1 SGHRS, CDR2 YFSETQ. CDR3 in amino acids: CASRQGVSDTQYF. The CDR3 DNA sequence: TGCGCCAGTAGACAGGGGGTCTCAGATACGCAGTATTTT.

This clone was counted a single time. The chain is built from TRBV18 and TRBJ1-3; TRBD1 matches 8 bases. The CDR3 consists of 17 residues. CDR1 is KGHSH, CDR2 LQKENI, per germline. J lost 4 bases, V lost 3 bases, and 11 bases had no gene match. This CDR3 is CASSPFSQGAEGNTIYF. The CDR3 nucleotides are TGTGCCAGCTCACCCTTCTCCCAGGGGGCGGAAGGAAACACCATATATTTT.

The chain combines TRBV18 with TRBJ2-1; possibly TRBD1 for D (6 bases). Germline CDR1 KGHSH, CDR2 LQKENI. Trimming pared 3 bases from V and 10 bases from J, leaving 13 bases between. CDR3 size: 13 residues. The CDR3 DNA reads TGTGCCAGCTCACCGACAGGAAAGCGGGAGCAGTTCTTC. Protein product: CASSPTGKREQFF.

The chain recombines TRBV6-5 with TRBJ1-5; 7 nucleotides line up with TRBD1. Germline CDR1 and CDR2: MNHEY and SVGAGI. The CDR3 has 14 residues. With 6 bases clipped from V and 14 bases from J, the junction kept 16 bases outside the gene matches. The CDR3 DNA reads TGTGCCAGCAGGCCCCGGACAGGCTCGGCCCCTGAGCATTTT. Its translation: CASRPRTGSAPEHF.

The chain combines TRBV5-1 with TRBJ1-3; perhaps TRBD1 as D (6 bases). The CDR3 is 17 amino acids. Trimming removed 0 bases from V and 0 bases from J, with 13 bases in between. Germline assignment: CDR1 SGHRS and CDR2 YFSETQ. The CDR3 loop is CASSLGLNRVSGNTIYF. CDR3 nucleotides: TGCGCCAGCAGCTTGGGCCTTAACAGGGTCTCTGGAAACACCATATATTTT.

The chain carries TRBV4-1 and TRBJ2-2; 7 positions agree with TRBD2. The CDR3 is 17 residues long. Germline V gives CDR1 MGHRA, CDR2 YSYEKL. V lost 0 bases to trimming and J lost 2 bases; unmatched junction nucleotides: 6. The CDR3 is CASSQEGLAANTGELFF. The CDR3, as DNA: TGCGCCAGCAGCCAAGAAGGGCTAGCGGCTAACACCGGGGAGCTGTTTTTT.

The table lists this clone with many counts. The V call is TRBV21-1, the J call TRBJ2-7; whether TRBD1, the table's D call, matches the DNA was not checked. TRBV21-1 is a known pseudogene. The CDR3 covers 16 residues. The CDR3 protein is CASSKRPGTGSDEQYF. The DNA for the CDR3 is TGTGCCAGCAGCAAAAGGCCCGGGACAGGGTCTGACGAGCAGTACTTC.

This CDR3 is CASSLAGTDNEKLFF. Written as DNA, the CDR3 is TGCGCCAGCAGCTTGGCCGGGACAGATAATGAAAAACTGTTTTTT. V usage is TRBV5-1 and J usage is TRBJ1-4; 7 bases are a match to TRBD1. CDR3 size: 15 residues. CDR1 is SGHRS and CDR2 is YFSETQ in the germline V gene. J gave up 4 bases and V 0 bases, and 3 bases lay outside the gene matches.

The genes are TRBV7-2 and TRBJ1-5; 8 bases are a match to TRBD1. The CDR3 is made up of 15 amino acids. V dropped 5 bases and J dropped 1; count of bases not matched to a gene: 4. Germline V gene lookup returns CDR1 SGHTA and CDR2 FQGNSA. DNA of the CDR3: TGTGCCAGCAGCCCTTGGACAGGGAGCAATCAGCCCCAGCATTTT. Translation: CASSPWTGSNQPQHF.

The chain combines TRBV5-1 with TRBJ2-4, with D perhaps matching TRBD1 (6 bases). Trimming left V 0 bases short and J 4 bases short, with 14 bases between. The CDR3 runs 16 residues. In germline, CDR1 is SGHRS, CDR2 YFSETQ. CDR3 in DNA: TGCGCCAGCAGCTTGGGATCGACAGGCCTTAAAAACATTCAGTACTTC. This codes for CASSLGSTGLKNIQYF.

The gene calls are TRBV19 and TRBJ2-5; D perhaps matches TRBD2 (6 bases). Between the trimmed V and J ends, which lost 3 bases and 4 bases, there was a span of 9 bases. CDR3 size: 13 residues. Per the germline V gene, CDR1 is LNHDA and CDR2 is SQIVND (reference sequence). This CDR3 reads CASSIRGGETQYF. The CDR3 region has the DNA TGTGCCAGTAGTATCCGGGGAGGAGAGACCCAGTACTTC.

This chain links TRBV6-5 with TRBJ2-7, with 7 bases lining up with TRBD2. The CDR3 consists of 14 residues. Germline CDR1 is MNHEY and CDR2 is SVGAGI. The ends lost 0 bases at V and 1 base at J; junction bases unmatched: 0. The chain's CDR3 is CASSYSGGSYEQYF. CDR3 sequence (DNA): TGTGCCAGCAGTTACTCGGGGGGGTCCTACGAGCAGTACTTC.

The chain uses TRBV11-3 and TRBJ2-5, with 11 bases fitting TRBD2. Trimming took 4 bases from V and 4 from J; bases not matched to a gene: 2. Germline CDR1 is SGHNT and CDR2 is YENEEA. The CDR3 totals 14 residues. CDR3 region: CASSSTSGTETQYF. CDR3 DNA sequence: TGTGCCAGCAGCTCGACTAGCGGGACAGAGACCCAGTACTTC.

This chain links TRBV15 with TRBJ2-1, with TRBD2 matching over 8 bases. The CDR3 length is 16 residues. Germline lookup yields CDR1 LNHNV and CDR2 YYDKDF (reference sequence). J lost 4 bases, V lost 0 bases, and 5 bases had no gene match. In nucleotides, the CDR3 is TGTGCCACCAGCAGAGAGACGGTAGCGGGGTACAATGAGCAGTTCTTC. It translates to CATSRETVAGYNEQFF.

The rearrangement uses TRBV5-1 and TRBJ1-3; D not certain. V was cut by 0 bases and J by 0 bases, with 7 bases left in between. Germline V gene sequence: CDR1 SGHRS, CDR2 YFSETQ. This CDR3 comprises 15 residues. This CDR3 reads CASSLGSSSGNTIYF. Written as DNA, the CDR3 is TGCGCCAGCAGCTTGGGGTCGAGCTCTGGAAACACCATATATTTT.

This chain uses TRBV10-1 with TRBJ2-1, with 7 bases fitting TRBD1. The V gene's germline CDR1 is WNHNN and CDR2 SYGVQD (reference sequence). The CDR3 spans 12 residues. V shed 6 bases, J shed 9 bases, and the junction held 5 bases outside the gene matches. CDR3 coding DNA: TGCGCCAGCAGCAGACAGGGCGTTGAGCAGTTCTTC. Protein sequence: CASSRQGVEQFF.

This clone was counted at least ten times. The chain recombines TRBV4-1 with TRBJ2-5, with 14 bases lining up with TRBD2. CDR3 length: 16 amino acids. V was pared by 2 bases and J by 5 bases, with 4 bases of the junction left unmatched. The germline gives CDR1 MGHRA, CDR2 YSYEKL. The CDR3 DNA follows: TGCGCCAGCAGCCAACTGGGACTAGCGGGAGTCGAGACCCAGTACTTC. It is translated as CASSQLGLAGVETQYF.

The chain has TRBV14 and TRBJ2-7, with no clear D. V was pared by 3 bases and J by 4 bases, with 7 bases between. Germline V gives CDR1 SGHDN, CDR2 FVKESK. The CDR3 sequence is 12 residues long. As DNA, the CDR3 is TGTGCCAGCAGCCACACATGGTACGAGCAGTACTTC. Its protein is CASSHTWYEQYF.

The CDR3: CASNARTGKNYGYTF. The CDR3 DNA sequence: TGTGCCAGCAACGCCCGGACAGGGAAGAATTATGGCTACACCTTC. This chain joins TRBV19 and TRBJ1-2, with TRBD1 matching over 8 bases. The CDR3 consists of 15 residues. From germline, CDR1 is LNHDA and CDR2 SQIVND (reference sequence). V shed 9 bases and J 5 bases; nucleotides not matched to a gene: 14.

The chain combines TRBV4-2 with TRBJ2-3, with a tentative D call TRBD2 (5 bases). The germline V gene encodes CDR1 LGHNA and CDR2 YNFKEQ. There are 17 residues in the CDR3. Trimming removed 6 bases from V and 0 bases from J, with 19 bases in between. The CDR3 bases are TGTGCCAGCAGTCCTATGAAGGGCGGAGGAAGCACAGATACGCAGTATTTT. Translation gives CASSPMKGGGSTDTQYF.

The chain carries TRBV5-5 and TRBJ2-7; 12 positions agree with TRBD1. Germline CDR1 reads SGHKS; CDR2 reads YYEKEE (reference sequence). The CDR3 length is 19 residues. The V and J ends lost 2 bases and 7 bases, in that order; junction bases with no gene match: 19. CDR3 region: CASSFYPPGPGQGAREQYF. The CDR3 DNA is TGTGCCAGCAGCTTTTATCCTCCCGGTCCGGGACAGGGGGCGCGGGAGCAGTACTTC. Full variable domain (missing parts from reference TRBV5-5 and TRBJ2-7): DAGVTQSPTHLIKTRGQQVTLRCSPISGHKSVSWYQQVLGQGPQFIFQYYEKEERGRGNFPDRFSARQFPNYSSELNVNALLLGDSALYLCASSFYPPGPGQGAREQYFGPGTRLTVT.